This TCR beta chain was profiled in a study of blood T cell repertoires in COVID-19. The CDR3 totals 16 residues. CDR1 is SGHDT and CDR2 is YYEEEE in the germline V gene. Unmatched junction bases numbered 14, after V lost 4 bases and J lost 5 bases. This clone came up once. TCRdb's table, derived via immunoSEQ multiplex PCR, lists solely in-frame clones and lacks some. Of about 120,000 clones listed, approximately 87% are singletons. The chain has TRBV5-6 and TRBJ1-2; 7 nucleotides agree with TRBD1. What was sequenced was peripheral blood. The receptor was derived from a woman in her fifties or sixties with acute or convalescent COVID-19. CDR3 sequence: CASSPGMGQGQYGYTF. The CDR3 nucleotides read TGTGCCAGCAGCCCTGGTATGGGCCAGGGACAGTATGGCTACACCTTC.